Each of the 15 T cell receptor beta chains below was sequenced from the same sample in a study of PD-1 blockade in classical Hodgkin lymphoma (dated by TCRdb to the early 2020s). The protocol used for the library was the immunoSEQ multiplex PCR assay. In its TCRdb copy, this immuneACCESS table keeps in-frame sequences only and misses some clones. Where compared with another copy, unresolved V genes explain less than half of these, and the others have no known cause. This sample is represented by tens of thousands of clones; around 80% of them were singletons. Approximately 18% of the sample is held by the ten biggest clonotypes. Taken with the paper, the label for time point translates to: cycle 4 day 1 (C4D1), after 5 to 7 weeks of nivolumab. Relapse after autologous stem cell transplantation had occurred in all trial patients, and cohorts A, B and C were distinguished by prior brentuximab vedotin exposure.

The sample consisted of peripheral blood mononuclear cells (PBMCs), taken before the fourth cycle of nivolumab. The receptors originated from a human donor with classical Hodgkin lymphoma.

This clone was detected a few times. This chain uses TRBV30 with TRBJ1-1; D is perhaps TRBD1 (5 bases). V was shortened by 0 bases and J by 0 bases, with 17 bases between the two germline ends. CDR1 and CDR2 from the germline V gene are GTSNPN and SVGIG (reference sequence). The CDR3 is made up of 17 amino acids. As DNA, the CDR3 is TGTGCCTGGAGTGTAGGATTCAGGGAGGCTTTGAACACTGAAGCTTTCTTT. It is translated as CAWSVGFREALNTEAFF.

The V and J genes are TRBV11-2 and TRBJ1-2; no clear D gene. The length of the CDR3 is 13 residues. The germline CDR1 and CDR2 sequences are SGHAT and FQNNGV. V lost 7 bases, J lost 8 bases, and 17 bases lay in between. The CDR3 spells CASTPGPARGYTF. The CDR3 DNA sequence: TGTGCCAGCACCCCAGGACCGGCCAGGGGCTACACCTTC.

The chain is built from TRBV27 and TRBJ1-2; 12 bases are shared with TRBD1. The V and J ends lost 8 bases and 8 bases, in that order; junction bases with no gene match: 12. This CDR3 is 15 amino acids long. The germline CDR1 and CDR2 sequences are MNHEY and SMNVEV (reference sequence). CDR3 nucleotide sequence: TGTGCCAGCCGCAGACCGGGACAGGGGGCGCGGGGCTACACCTTC. It yields the protein CASRRPGQGARGYTF.

By share, this clone ranks as medium-sized. The rearrangement uses TRBV28 and TRBJ1-6; 9 bases fit TRBD1. The CDR3 extends over 14 amino acids. The germline V gene has CDR1 MDHEN and CDR2 SYDVKM. The V gene end was trimmed by 6 bases and the J gene end by 10 bases; junction bases not matched to a gene: 7. The CDR3 bases are TGTGCCAGCAGACCGGGACAGGGAGGGTCACCCCTCCACTTT. Translating gives CASRPGQGGSPLHF.

V usage is TRBV28 and J usage is TRBJ2-1; D may be TRBD2 (6 bases). Trimming took 0 bases from V and 5 from J, leaving 11 bases between them. The CDR3 runs 15 residues. In germline, CDR1 is MDHEN, CDR2 SYDVKM. The CDR3 protein is CASSLWGGAHNEQFF. The CDR3 DNA reads as TGTGCCAGCAGTTTATGGGGCGGGGCCCACAATGAGCAGTTCTTC.

This clone was recorded only once. One end of the junction does not line up with germline, which may come from a read error. The chain combines TRBV10-3 with TRBJ1-2, with 8 positions matching TRBD1. The germline V gene has CDR1 ENHRY and CDR2 SYGVKD. CDR3 size: 14 residues. CDR3 in amino acids: CAINEGQALNGYTF. CDR3 in DNA: TGTGCCATCAATGAGGGACAGGCGCTTAATGGCTACACCTTC.

This clone showed up just once. The CDR3 DNA is TGTGCCAGCAGCTTAGACCAGACTAGCTCCTACGAGCAGTACTTC. It yields the protein CASSLDQTSSYEQYF. The gene calls are TRBV11-2 and TRBJ2-7, with a tentative D call TRBD2 (6 bases). The CDR3 is 15 amino acids. The germline V gene has CDR1 SGHAT and CDR2 FQNNGV. Trimming took off 0 bases at V and 0 bases at J, with 9 bases between the two ends.

This chain joins TRBV7-2 and TRBJ1-6; D may be TRBD1 (5 bases). The CDR3 runs 14 residues. Germline V gives CDR1 SGHTA, CDR2 FQGNSA. V was clipped by 5 bases and J by 6 bases, with 11 bases between them. The CDR3 DNA is TGTGCCAGCAGCGGTCAGGGTAGTAATTCACCCCTCCACTTT. It translates to CASSGQGSNSPLHF.

The chain uses TRBV28 and TRBJ1-5; TRBD1 is a possible D gene (6 bases). This CDR3 comprises 15 residues. V gave up 6 bases and J gave up 3 bases, with 15 bases separating them. Germline CDR1 is MDHEN and CDR2 is SYDVKM. CDR3 sequence (DNA): TGTGCCAGCAGGGTCCAGGGGAACTTCAATCAGCCCCAGCATTTT. It is translated as CASRVQGNFNQPQHF.

The chain uses TRBV30 and TRBJ2-7; D not resolved. The germline V gene has CDR1 GTSNPN and CDR2 SVGIG (reference sequence). The CDR3 runs to 14 residues. Deletions cut 2 bases from V and 2 bases from J, with 13 bases between. CDR3 sequence (DNA): TGTGCCTGGAGTTATGGAAAAGAGGCCTACGAGCAGTACTTC. Its translation: CAWSYGKEAYEQYF.

CDR3 DNA sequence: TGCGCCAGCAGCCCCGGCAGGGGGGCGGGAGGGTCCCCTGAGCAGTTCTTC. The encoded protein is CASSPGRGAGGSPEQFF. V usage is TRBV5-1 and J usage is TRBJ2-1; 9 bases agree with TRBD2. The CDR3 is 17 amino acids. Germline V CDR1 and CDR2: SGHRS, YFSETQ. V trimming: 4 bases; J trimming: 9 bases; junction bases outside the gene matches: 17.

This chain connects TRBV9 to TRBJ2-2, with 9 bases lining up with TRBD1. Germline trimming cut 6 bases from V and 8 bases from J; bases unmatched to any gene: 8. From germline, CDR1 is SGDLS and CDR2 YYNGEE. CDR3 size: 14 residues. CDR3 nucleotide sequence: TGTGCCAGCACCCGGACAGGGGTGGAGGGGGAGCTGTTTTTT. It translates to CASTRTGVEGELFF.

The J gene is TRBJ1-1, the V gene TRBV6-5, with 9 bases aligning to TRBD1. Unmatched junction bases numbered 4, after V lost 6 bases and J lost 5 bases. CDR1 and CDR2 from the germline V gene are MNHEY and SVGAGI. This CDR3 has 13 amino acids. The CDR3 coding sequence is TGTGCCAGCAGGACAGGGGGAAGGACTGAAGCTTTCTTT. It specifies CASRTGGRTEAFF.

The rearrangement joins TRBV2 to TRBJ1-4, with 7 bases fitting TRBD1. V lost 3 bases, J lost 2 bases, and 9 bases stayed unmatched. CDR1 and CDR2 (germline): SNHLY, FYNNEI. This CDR3 contains 17 residues. The CDR3, as DNA: TGTGCCAGCAGTGACGGGTCGAGGGGGCTGACTAATGAAAAACTGTTTTTT. This translates into CASSDGSRGLTNEKLFF.

The V and J genes are TRBV10-3 and TRBJ2-3; 7 nucleotides agree with TRBD2. The germline CDR1 and CDR2 sequences are ENHRY and SYGVKD. The CDR3 is made up of 17 amino acids. The V segment lost 0 bases and the J segment 0 bases; nucleotides outside the gene matches: 6. CDR3 DNA: TGTGCCATCAGTGAGTCCTACCCTAGCGGCAGCACAGATACGCAGTATTTT. Amino acid sequence: CAISESYPSGSTDTQYF.